Here is one T cell receptor beta chain with its context. Its antigen specificity is not known. Base qualities are not provided; no much larger clone lies one nucleotide away. The immunoSEQ Assay, a bias-controlled multiplex PCR, was used to amplify TCRbeta CDR3 regions from genomic DNA. In the original analysis: Nucleated cell counts per sample were estimated from amplification of reference gene primers within the assay. Sequence reads were collapsed and filtered to measure the absolute abundance of every unique TCRbeta CDR3 rearrangement. For each sample, productive Simpson clonality was calculated as the square root of Simpson's diversity index across productive rearrangements. Sourced from immuneACCESS, this table was stored by TCRdb with only in-frame sequences that have V and J called. A share of the clones is absent; for the studies checked, an unresolved V gene accounts for under half, and the remainder has no known explanation. V and J calls plus clone size are reproduced from that table; the DNA served to infer D and trimming. The sample data list approximately 300,000 clones, and approximately 88% of these were observed just once. The ten largest account for 4% of the sample.

This entry belongs to a study of blood T cell repertoires in COVID-19 (TCRdb year 2020). Background for the entire study: Samples from collaborators originated in the United States, Italy and Spain and spanned both the acute and convalescent phases of COVID-19. The material from the prospective study consisted of cDNA or gDNA derived from T cells, B-cell-depleted T cells, or PBMCs. The dataset comprised deeply sampled blood TCRbeta repertoires from subjects exposed to, actively infected with, or recovered from COVID-19. The repertoires were released in a freely available public database meant as a resource for research on the immune response to SARS-CoV-2. The samples were drawn from two sources: the first 160 participants of the ongoing ImmuneRACE study, and 1,000 to 1,500 subjects contributed by 6 global collaborators. A de-identified subject ID, COVID-19 status, age in years and sex were almost always included in the sample metadata. Where available, HLA class I and class II types were obtained from metadata supplied by the sample provider rather than from assay-based typing. Findings and caveats that apply to the study as a whole: The quantity of clinical and demographic metadata differed by source and by participant and was supplied without curation.

V is trimmed back by 5 bases and J by 4 bases, and the junction contains 8 bases that no gene match accounts for. In the germline V gene, CDR1 corresponds to SGHAT and CDR2 to FQNNGV. The CDR3 sequence holds 16 residues, the cysteine and phenylalanine included. CDR3 DNA is the only sequence kept; it has 48 bases, read in frame from the first base. Each collaborating institution followed its own protocols to collect whole blood in K2EDTA tubes. For TCRbeta analysis, collaborators shipped samples as frozen whole blood, isolated PBMCs, or DNA extracted from either of those sample types. The V and J genes are TRBV11-2 and TRBJ2-1, with 10 middle bases fitting TRBD2. This sequence originates from a woman in her 50s with active or convalescent COVID-19. The sequencing sample was made of peripheral blood. The DNA is TGTGCCAGCAGCCAAGCGGGGGGGAAGGCATACAATGAGCAGTTCTTC. Its amino acids are CASSQAGGKAYNEQFF.